This T cell receptor (beta chain) appears in the sequencing data of a study of blood T cell repertoires in COVID-19. All enrollees were about 18 to 89 years old and from 20 to 25 US areas. Profiled with immunoSEQ multiplex PCR; TCRdb holds only in-frame clones, not every one. The sample records about 370,000 clones, approximately 90% being singletons. The trim removed 5 bases at V and 5 bases at J, leaving 6 bases unmatched. The CDR3 extends over 14 amino acids. The V gene's germline CDR1 is LNHDA and CDR2 SQIVND (reference sequence). Material for sequencing was PBMCs or T cells enriched from blood (not recorded which). The chain recombines TRBV19 with TRBJ1-2; 9 bases line up with TRBD1. The sequence derives from a woman in her thirties or forties who had been exposed to COVID-19. CDR3 bases: TGTGCCAGTAGTTTGGGACAGGGAGAGTATGGCTACACCTTC. Amino acid sequence: CASSLGQGEYGYTF.